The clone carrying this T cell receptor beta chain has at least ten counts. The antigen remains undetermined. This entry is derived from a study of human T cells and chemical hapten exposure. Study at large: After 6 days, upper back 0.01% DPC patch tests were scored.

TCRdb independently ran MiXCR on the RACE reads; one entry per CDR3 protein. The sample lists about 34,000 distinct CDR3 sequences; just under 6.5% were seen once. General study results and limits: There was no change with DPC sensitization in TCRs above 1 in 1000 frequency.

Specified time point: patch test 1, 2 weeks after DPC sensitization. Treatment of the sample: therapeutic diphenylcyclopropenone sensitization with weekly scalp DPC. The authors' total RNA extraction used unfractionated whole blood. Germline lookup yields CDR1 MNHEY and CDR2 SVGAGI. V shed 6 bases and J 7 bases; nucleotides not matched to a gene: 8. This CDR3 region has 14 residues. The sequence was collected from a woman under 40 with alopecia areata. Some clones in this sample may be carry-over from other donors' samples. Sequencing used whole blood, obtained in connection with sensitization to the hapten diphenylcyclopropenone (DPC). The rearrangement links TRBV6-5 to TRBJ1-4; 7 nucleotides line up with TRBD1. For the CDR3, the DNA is TGTGCCAGCAGCGTTGGCAGGGGGGCTGAAAAACTGTTTTTT. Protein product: CASSVGRGAEKLFF.